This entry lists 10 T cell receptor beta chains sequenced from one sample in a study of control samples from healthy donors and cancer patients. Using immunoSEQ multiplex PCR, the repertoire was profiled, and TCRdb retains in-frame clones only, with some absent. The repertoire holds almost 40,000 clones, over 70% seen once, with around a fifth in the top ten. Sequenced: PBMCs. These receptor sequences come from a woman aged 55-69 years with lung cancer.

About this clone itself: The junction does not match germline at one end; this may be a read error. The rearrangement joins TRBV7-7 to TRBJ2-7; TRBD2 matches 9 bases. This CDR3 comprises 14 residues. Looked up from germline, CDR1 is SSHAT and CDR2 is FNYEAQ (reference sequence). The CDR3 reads CASSPREGAYEQYF. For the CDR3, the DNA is TGTGCTAGCAGCCCGCGGGAGGGAGCCTACGAGCAGTACTTC.

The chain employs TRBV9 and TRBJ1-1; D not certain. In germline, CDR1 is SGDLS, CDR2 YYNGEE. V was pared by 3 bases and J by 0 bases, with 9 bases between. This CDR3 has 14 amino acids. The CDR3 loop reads CASSGRGMNTEAFF. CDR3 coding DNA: TGTGCCAGCAGCGGCAGAGGTATGAACACTGAAGCTTTCTTT.

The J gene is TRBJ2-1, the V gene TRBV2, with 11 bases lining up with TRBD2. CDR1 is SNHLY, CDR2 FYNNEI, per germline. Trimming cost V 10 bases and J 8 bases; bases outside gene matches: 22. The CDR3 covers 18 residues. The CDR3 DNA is TGTGCCATCAGCGGGACCCCCGATAGCGGGAGGGCCGGCGATGAGCAGTTCTTC. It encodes CAISGTPDSGRAGDEQFF.

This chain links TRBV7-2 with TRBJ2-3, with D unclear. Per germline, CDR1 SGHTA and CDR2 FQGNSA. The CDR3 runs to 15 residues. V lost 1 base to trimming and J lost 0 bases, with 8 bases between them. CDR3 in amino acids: CASSLVTFSTDTQYF. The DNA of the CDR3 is TGTGCCAGCAGCTTAGTCACGTTTAGCACAGATACGCAGTATTTT.

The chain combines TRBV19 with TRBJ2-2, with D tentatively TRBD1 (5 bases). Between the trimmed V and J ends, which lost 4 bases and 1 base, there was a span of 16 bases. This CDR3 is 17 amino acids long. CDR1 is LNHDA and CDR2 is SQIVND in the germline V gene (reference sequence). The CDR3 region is CASSRPVGQGNTGELFF. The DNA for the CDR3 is TGTGCCAGTAGTAGACCAGTCGGCCAGGGGAACACCGGGGAGCTGTTTTTT.

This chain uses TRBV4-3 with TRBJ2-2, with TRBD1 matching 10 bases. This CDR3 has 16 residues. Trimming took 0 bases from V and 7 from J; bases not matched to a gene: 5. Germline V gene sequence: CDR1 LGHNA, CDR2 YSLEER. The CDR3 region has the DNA TGCGCCAGCAGCCAAGAGACAGGGGGCGCGGGCGGGGAGCTGTTTTTT. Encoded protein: CASSQETGGAGGELFF.

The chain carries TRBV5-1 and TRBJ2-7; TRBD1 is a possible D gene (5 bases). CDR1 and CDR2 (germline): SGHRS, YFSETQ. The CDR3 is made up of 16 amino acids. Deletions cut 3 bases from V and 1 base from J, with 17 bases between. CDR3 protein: CASSSDTGRVSYEQYF. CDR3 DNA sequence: TGCGCCAGCAGCTCCGATACAGGAAGGGTTTCCTACGAGCAGTACTTC.

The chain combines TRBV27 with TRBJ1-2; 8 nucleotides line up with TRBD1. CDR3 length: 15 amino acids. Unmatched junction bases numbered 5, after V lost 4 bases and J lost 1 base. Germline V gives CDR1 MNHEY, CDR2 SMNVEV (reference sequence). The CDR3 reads CASSSFTGGNYGYTF. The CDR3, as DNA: TGTGCCAGCAGTTCCTTTACAGGGGGTAACTATGGCTACACCTTC.

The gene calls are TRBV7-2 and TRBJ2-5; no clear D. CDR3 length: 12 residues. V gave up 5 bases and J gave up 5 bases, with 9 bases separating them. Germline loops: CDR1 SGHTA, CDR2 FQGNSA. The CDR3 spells CASSPNSETQYF. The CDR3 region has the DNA TGTGCCAGCAGCCCAAATTCGGAGACCCAGTACTTC.

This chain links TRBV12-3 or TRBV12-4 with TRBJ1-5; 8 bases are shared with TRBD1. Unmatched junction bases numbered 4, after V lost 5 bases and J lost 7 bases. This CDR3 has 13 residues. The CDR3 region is CASSDRGMQPQHF. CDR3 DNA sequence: TGTGCCAGCAGTGACAGGGGCATGCAGCCCCAGCATTTT.